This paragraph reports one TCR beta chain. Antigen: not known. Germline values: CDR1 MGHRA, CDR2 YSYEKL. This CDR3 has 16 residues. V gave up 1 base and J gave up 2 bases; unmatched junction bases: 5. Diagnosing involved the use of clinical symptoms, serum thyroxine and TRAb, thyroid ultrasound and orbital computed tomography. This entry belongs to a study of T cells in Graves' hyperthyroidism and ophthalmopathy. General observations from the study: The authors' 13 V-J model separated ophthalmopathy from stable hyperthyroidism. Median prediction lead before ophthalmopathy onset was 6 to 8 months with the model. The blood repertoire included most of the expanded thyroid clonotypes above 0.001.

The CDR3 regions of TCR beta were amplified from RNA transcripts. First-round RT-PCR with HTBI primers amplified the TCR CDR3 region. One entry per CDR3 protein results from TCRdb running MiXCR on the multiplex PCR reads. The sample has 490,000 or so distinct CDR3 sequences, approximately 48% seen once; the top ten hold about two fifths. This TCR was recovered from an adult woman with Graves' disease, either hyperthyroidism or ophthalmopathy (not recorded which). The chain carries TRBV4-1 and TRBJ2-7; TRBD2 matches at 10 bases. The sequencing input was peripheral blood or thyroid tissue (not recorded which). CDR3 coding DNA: TGCGCCAGCAGCCAAGGACTCGGGACTAGCGCCTACGAGCAGTACTTC. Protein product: CASSQGLGTSAYEQYF.